This paragraph reports one T cell receptor beta chain. Its antigen is as yet unknown. Using immunoSEQ multiplex PCR, the repertoire was profiled, and TCRdb retains in-frame clones only, with some absent. The sample lists some 1.5 million clones; 96% were seen once. The CDR3 spans 17 residues. Germline CDR1 is SGHDT and CDR2 is YYEEEE. J gave up 4 bases and V 1 base, and 9 bases lay outside the gene matches. These data come from a study of shared clonotypes between healthy human individuals. In the study overall: Three CD4 naive, three CD4 memory, two CD8 naive and one CD8 memory plate were used per donor. The study's findings and limits: A small donor pool kept down the genetic and exposure-history diversity that was represented. It was observed that roughly 5.4% of naive CD4 clonotypes were shared across several donors.

V is TRBV5-6 and J is TRBJ2-7; 12 bases line up with TRBD2. This sequence originates from a man aged 30-40 years in good health. Sequencing was carried out using naive CD4+ T cells sorted from blood. Described subset: CD45RA+ positively selected. CDR3 coding DNA: TGTGCCAGCAGCTTGAGTCTAGCGGGAGGGGGCTTTTACGAGCAGTACTTC. Encoded protein: CASSLSLAGGGFYEQYF.